This TCR beta chain appears in the sequencing data of a study of blood T cell repertoires in COVID-19. Study-wide context: In each case, the material was cDNA or gDNA derived from T cells, B-cell-depleted T cells, or PBMCs.

There are 23 residues in the CDR3. J was trimmed by 4 bases and V by 5 bases; bases with no gene match: 23. Germline-derived CDR1 and CDR2 are MNHNY and SVGAGI (reference sequence). In the study's own analysis: Using reference gene primer amplification, nucleated cell counts were estimated. Libraries were prepared by immunoSEQ multiplex PCR; TCRdb keeps only in-frame clonotypes and omits some of them. V and J calls and clone size come straight from that table; D and trimming were deduced from the DNA. The table records roughly 350,000 clones, more than 75% of them present only once. The source is a woman aged 50 to 60 with active or convalescent COVID-19. This chain uses TRBV6-6 with TRBJ2-1; 16 positions agree with TRBD2. Sequenced material: peripheral blood. CDR3: CASSPTGETGTSGREPNYNEQFF. CDR3 in DNA: TGTGCCAGCAGTCCGACTGGGGAAACCGGGACTAGCGGGAGGGAACCTAATTACAATGAGCAGTTCTTC.